These 32 T cell receptor beta chains were all obtained from the same sample, sequenced in a study of blood T cell repertoires in COVID-19 (dated by TCRdb to the early 2020s). Library creation used the immunoSEQ multiplex PCR assay. The clones in this table, taken by TCRdb from immuneACCESS, are in-frame only. Not every clone is retained; where verified, under half of the shortfall comes from an unresolved V gene, and the cause of the rest is unknown. The sample has around 150,000 clones on record, 88% of them singletons. The ten largest clones take up more than 6.5% of the sample. Sequencing input: PBMCs or T cells enriched from blood (not recorded which). The receptors derive from a woman aged 50 to 60 who had recovered from COVID-19.

J is TRBJ2-7 and V is TRBV2, with D maybe TRBD1 (6 bases). The V gene lost 3 bases and the J gene lost 7 bases, with 13 bases spanning the gap. CDR1 and CDR2 from the germline V gene are SNHLY and FYNNEI. There are 13 residues in the CDR3. The CDR3 protein is CASSEQGMGEQYF. CDR3 in DNA: TGTGCCAGCAGTGAGCAGGGGATGGGAGAGCAGTACTTC. Combining the CDR3 with reference TRBV2 and TRBJ2-7 gives the whole variable domain EPEVTQTPSHQVTQMGQEVILRCVPISNHLYFYWYRQILGQKVEFLVSFYNNEISEKSEIFDDQFSVERPDGSNFTLKIRSTKLEDSAMYFCASSEQGMGEQYFGPGTRLTVT.

The V call is TRBV7-8, the J call TRBJ2-7, with D tentatively TRBD2 (5 bases). V lost 1 base and J lost 6, with 16 bases in between. The CDR3 spans 15 residues. CDR1 is SGHVS, CDR2 FQNEAQ, per germline. The CDR3 DNA reads TGTGCCAGCAGCTTAGGTGAGCCCCCGGCGGGCGAGCAGTACTTC. Its protein product is CASSLGEPPAGEQYF.

This chain connects TRBV7-3 to TRBJ2-7, with 9 positions matching TRBD2. From germline, CDR1 is SGHTA and CDR2 FQGTGA. V was clipped by 2 bases and J by 4 bases; unmatched bases: 6. This CDR3 has 15 residues. The CDR3 nucleotides read TGTGCCAGCAGCTTAGAAGCTAGCGGGGAATACGAGCAGTACTTC. Its translation: CASSLEASGEYEQYF.

V gene TRBV5-4 combines with J gene TRBJ1-2; 9 bases map to TRBD1. The CDR3 sequence is 17 residues long. CDR1 is SGHNT, CDR2 YYREEE, per germline (reference sequence). V lost 4 bases, J lost 6 bases, and 16 bases stayed unmatched. The CDR3 reads CASSPWTGEEGANGYTF. The CDR3 DNA reads TGTGCCAGCAGCCCATGGACAGGGGAGGAGGGAGCTAATGGCTACACCTTC.

This sequence joins TRBV19 and TRBJ2-7; 9 bases agree with TRBD1. Germline CDR1 is LNHDA and CDR2 is SQIVND (reference sequence). The CDR3 sequence is 14 residues long. V lost 6 bases and J lost 3; bases outside the gene matches: 6. The CDR3 sequence is CASRGGTGLYEQYF. The CDR3 region has the DNA TGTGCCAGTAGAGGGGGGACAGGGCTCTACGAGCAGTACTTC. Variable domain in full (rest from reference TRBV19 and TRBJ2-7): DGGITQSPKYLFRKEGQNVTLSCEQNLNHDAMYWYRQDPGQGLRLIYYSQIVNDFQKGDIAEGYSVSREKKESFPLTVTSAQKNPTAFYLCASRGGTGLYEQYFGPGTRLTVT.

This clone was found once. This sequence joins TRBV5-5 and TRBJ2-7, with D perhaps matching TRBD2 (5 bases). V was shortened by 4 bases and J by 4 bases, with 27 bases between the two germline ends. The CDR3 totals 18 residues. The V gene's germline CDR1 is SGHKS and CDR2 YYEKEE (reference sequence). This CDR3 is CASSLRRLAEGIGYEQYF. CDR3 bases: TGTGCCAGCAGCCTGAGGCGTTTAGCTGAGGGAATCGGTTACGAGCAGTACTTC.

This clone was seen only once. The chain employs TRBV5-1 and TRBJ1-1; D call uncertain. Germline lookup yields CDR1 SGHRS and CDR2 YFSETQ. V lost 4 bases to trimming and J lost 0 bases, with 7 bases between them. The CDR3 extends over 13 amino acids. CDR3: CASSRQMNTEAFF. The CDR3 bases are TGCGCCAGCAGCCGACAAATGAACACTGAAGCTTTCTTT.

The chain is built from TRBV19 and TRBJ2-3; 9 nucleotides match TRBD1. V gave up 5 bases and J gave up 6 bases; unmatched junction bases: 6. Germline assignment: CDR1 LNHDA and CDR2 SQIVND (reference sequence). This CDR3 has 14 amino acids. CDR3 amino acids: CASSQDRGWDTQYF. The CDR3, as DNA: TGTGCCAGTAGTCAGGACAGGGGATGGGATACGCAGTATTTT.

V is TRBV15 and J is TRBJ2-1; 10 bases line up with TRBD1. V dropped 11 bases and J dropped 8; count of bases not matched to a gene: 9. CDR1 is LNHNV, CDR2 YYDKDF, per germline (reference sequence). The CDR3 has 13 amino acids. The CDR3, as DNA: TGTGCCGCGAACCGGGACAGGGGTTATGAGCAGTTCTTC. Amino acids: CAANRDRGYEQFF.

This chain connects TRBV9 to TRBJ2-2; 8 bases are shared with TRBD1. The junction had 6 bases not matched to a gene; V was cut back by 0 bases and J by 5 bases. Germline assignment: CDR1 SGDLS and CDR2 YYNGEE. The CDR3 is made up of 16 amino acids. In nucleotides, the CDR3 is TGTGCCAGCAGCGTAGGGCAGGGGGCGCGTACCGGGGAGCTGTTTTTT. Translated: CASSVGQGARTGELFF.

This chain's CDR3 is CASSSRGIRMTEAFF. CDR3 DNA: TGTGCCAGCAGCTCCAGGGGCATTAGGATGACTGAAGCTTTCTTT. This chain connects TRBV5-4 to TRBJ1-1, with a weak D call TRBD1 (6 bases). Germline loops: CDR1 SGHNT, CDR2 YYREEE (reference sequence). The germline V and J ends were trimmed by 3 bases and 5 bases, with 17 bases remaining between them. The CDR3 has 15 residues.

The chain combines TRBV6-5 with TRBJ1-2, with D unresolved. Trimming took off 6 bases at V and 5 bases at J, with 7 bases between the two ends. The CDR3 runs 11 residues. Germline assignment: CDR1 MNHEY and CDR2 SVGAGI. CDR3 nucleotide sequence: TGTGCCAGCAGAAAAGCTTATGGCTACACCTTC. This translates into CASRKAYGYTF.

The rearrangement uses TRBV19 and TRBJ2-2; possibly TRBD1 for D (5 bases). The V gene lost 3 bases and the J gene lost 4 bases, with 12 bases spanning the gap. The CDR3 is 15 amino acids. In germline, CDR1 is LNHDA, CDR2 SQIVND (reference sequence). The CDR3 here is CASSMGQGATGELFF. CDR3 DNA: TGTGCCAGTAGTATGGGTCAAGGGGCCACCGGGGAGCTGTTTTTT. The variable domain in full, with the rest retrieved from reference TRBV19 and TRBJ2-2, is DGGITQSPKYLFRKEGQNVTLSCEQNLNHDAMYWYRQDPGQGLRLIYYSQIVNDFQKGDIAEGYSVSREKKESFPLTVTSAQKNPTAFYLCASSMGQGATGELFFGEGSRLTVL.

This chain links TRBV7-2 with TRBJ1-2; D not certain. The CDR3 is 12 amino acids. The ends were cut back, 6 bases at V and 8 bases at J, with 13 bases in the middle. Germline V CDR1 and CDR2: SGHTA, FQGNSA. This CDR3 is CASSPRTGGYTF. The CDR3 nucleotides read TGTGCCAGCAGTCCTCGGACGGGAGGCTACACCTTC.

V usage is TRBV19 and J usage is TRBJ2-4; D possibly corresponds to TRBD2 (5 bases). V was clipped by 3 bases and J by 6 bases, with 6 bases between them. Germline CDR1 reads LNHDA; CDR2 reads SQIVND (reference sequence). The CDR3 runs to 12 residues. The CDR3 loop is CASSMAGNIQYF. The CDR3 coding sequence is TGTGCCAGTAGTATGGCGGGAAACATTCAGTACTTC. The complete variable domain, with remaining parts taken from reference TRBV19 and TRBJ2-4, reads DGGITQSPKYLFRKEGQNVTLSCEQNLNHDAMYWYRQDPGQGLRLIYYSQIVNDFQKGDIAEGYSVSREKKESFPLTVTSAQKNPTAFYLCASSMAGNIQYFGAGTRLSVL.

The rearrangement joins TRBV19 to TRBJ2-1; 9 bases map to TRBD1. There are 15 residues in the CDR3. Unmatched junction bases numbered 4, after V lost 3 bases and J lost 4 bases. Per the germline V gene, CDR1 is LNHDA and CDR2 is SQIVND (reference sequence). The CDR3 sequence is CASSIGGQGYNEQFF. The DNA for the CDR3 is TGTGCCAGTAGTATTGGTGGACAGGGGTACAATGAGCAGTTCTTC.

This clone was seen more than once but under ten times. This chain links TRBV9 with TRBJ2-3; weak D call: TRBD1 (6 bases). V was trimmed by 3 bases and J by 4 bases, leaving 15 bases between them. The CDR3 extends over 15 amino acids. Germline loops: CDR1 SGDLS, CDR2 YYNGEE. The CDR3 here is CASSGQVKSADTQYF. CDR3 nucleotides: TGTGCCAGCAGCGGACAGGTCAAGAGTGCAGATACGCAGTATTTT.

This clone was picked up one time. The chain has TRBV18 and TRBJ1-1; D possibly corresponds to TRBD1 (5 bases). Germline CDR1 reads KGHSH; CDR2 reads LQKENI. The CDR3 length is 14 residues. V lost 2 bases to trimming and J lost 3 bases, with 10 bases between them. The DNA of the CDR3 is TGTGCCAGCTCACCAGGGGGGAGTCACACTGAAGCTTTCTTT. Translating it yields CASSPGGSHTEAFF.

The rearrangement uses TRBV25-1 and TRBJ1-4; possible D gene TRBD1, 5 bases. This CDR3 has 15 residues. Germline loops: CDR1 MGHDK, CDR2 SYGVNS. The V end was cut by 7 bases, the J end by 7 bases, with 19 bases between. The CDR3 DNA follows: TGTGCCAGCATGGGGCCGGTAGGCGCTACTGAAAAACTGTTTTTT. This sequence encodes CASMGPVGATEKLFF.

The rearrangement uses TRBV5-1 and TRBJ1-5; tentatively, D is TRBD1 (6 bases). Germline V gene sequence: CDR1 SGHRS, CDR2 YFSETQ. The CDR3 covers 13 residues. Deletions cut 10 bases from V and 4 bases from J, with 15 bases between. The CDR3 sequence: CARKDSRNQPQHF. The CDR3 DNA follows: TGCGCCCGCAAGGACAGTCGAAATCAGCCCCAGCATTTT.

The rearrangement uses TRBV5-1 and TRBJ2-1, with D possibly TRBD1 on 5 matching bases. Trimming pared 7 bases from V and 2 bases from J, leaving 16 bases between. Germline assignment: CDR1 SGHRS and CDR2 YFSETQ. This CDR3 is 15 amino acids long. CDR3 residues: CASHLDTNPYNEQFF. The CDR3, as DNA: TGCGCCAGCCACCTGGACACCAACCCCTACAATGAGCAGTTCTTC.

This clone was counted a few times. V usage is TRBV6-5 and J usage is TRBJ1-3; TRBD1 aligns across 7 bases. V trimming: 6 bases; J trimming: 8 bases; junction bases outside the gene matches: 10. In germline, CDR1 is MNHEY, CDR2 SVGAGI. This CDR3 spans 14 amino acids. The CDR3 DNA reads as TGTGCCAGCAGCCCCGACAGGGTGTCAGACACCATATATTTT. The encoded protein is CASSPDRVSDTIYF.

The chain combines TRBV28 with TRBJ1-5; TRBD1 matches at 7 bases. V lost 8 bases to trimming and J lost 5 bases; unmatched junction nucleotides: 6. CDR1 is MDHEN and CDR2 is SYDVKM in the germline V gene. This CDR3 region has 13 residues. The CDR3 coding sequence is TGTGCCAGCGTGACGGGACAGTATCAGCCCCAGCATTTT. This gives the protein CASVTGQYQPQHF.

This chain joins TRBV11-2 and TRBJ2-6; 7 nucleotides line up with TRBD1. Germline V gives CDR1 SGHAT, CDR2 FQNNGV. V lost 6 bases and J lost 0; bases outside the gene matches: 8. The CDR3 is 17 residues long. The CDR3, as DNA: TGTGCCAGCAGATGGGGACAGAGACTCTCTGGGGCCAACGTCCTGACTTTC. Translating gives CASRWGQRLSGANVLTF.

The chain carries TRBV18 and TRBJ2-7; TRBD1 might be the D (6 bases). Germline-derived CDR1 and CDR2 are KGHSH and LQKENI. CDR3 length equals 14 residues. Deletions cut 2 bases from V and 3 bases from J, with 11 bases between. The CDR3, as DNA: TGTGCCAGCTCACCAAAACAGGGATTCTACGAGCAGTACTTC. Encoded protein: CASSPKQGFYEQYF.

The chain joins TRBV10-2 to TRBJ1-2; a possible D gene is TRBD1 (6 bases). Germline lookup yields CDR1 WSHSY and CDR2 SAAADI. V was clipped by 2 bases and J by 2 bases, with 6 bases between them. The CDR3 length is 13 residues. The CDR3 protein is CASSEQGNYGYTF. In nucleotides, the CDR3 is TGCGCCAGCAGTGAGCAGGGGAACTATGGCTACACCTTC.

This chain uses TRBV30 with TRBJ1-1; D is perhaps TRBD1 (5 bases). Germline CDR1 and CDR2: GTSNPN and SVGIG (reference sequence). This CDR3 spans 14 amino acids. V lost 0 bases, J lost 0 bases, and 8 bases lay in between. The CDR3 here is CAWSVSRVNTEAFF. The CDR3 DNA follows: TGTGCCTGGAGTGTAAGCAGGGTGAACACTGAAGCTTTCTTT.

V is TRBV3-1 (or the pseudogene TRBV3-2) and J is TRBJ1-4, with D possibly TRBD1 on 5 matching bases. The CDR3 runs to 15 residues. V lost 0 bases and J lost 1, with 6 bases in between. Germline values: CDR1 LGHDT, CDR2 YNNKEL (reference sequence). CDR3 in DNA: TGTGCCAGCAGCCAAGACCAGGGAACTAATGAAAAACTGTTTTTT. Protein sequence: CASSQDQGTNEKLFF.

In its sample, this clone was seen once. The chain couples TRBV5-1 to TRBJ1-2, with D possibly being TRBD1 (6 bases). V was trimmed by 0 bases and J by 6 bases, leaving 9 bases between them. Germline V lookup: CDR1 SGHRS, CDR2 YFSETQ. The CDR3 is made up of 13 amino acids. The CDR3 reads CASSLGTENGYTF. CDR3 in DNA: TGCGCCAGCAGCTTGGGGACAGAAAATGGCTACACCTTC.

The rearrangement uses TRBV6-1 and TRBJ1-2; TRBD1 is a possible D gene (5 bases). Trimming pared 3 bases from V and 1 base from J, leaving 9 bases between. CDR3 size: 14 residues. CDR1 is MNHNS, CDR2 SASEGT, per germline. The CDR3 loop reads CASSDAGVNYGYTF. Here the CDR3 DNA reads TGTGCCAGCAGTGACGCGGGGGTTAACTATGGCTACACCTTC.

The rearrangement uses TRBV6-5 and TRBJ1-3, with 9 bases lining up with TRBD1. The germline gives CDR1 MNHEY, CDR2 SVGAGI. There are 15 residues in the CDR3. The V segment lost 6 bases and the J segment 0 bases; nucleotides outside the gene matches: 3. The CDR3, as DNA: TGTGCCAGCAGAGGGACAGGGCTCTCTGGAAACACCATATATTTT. Translated, it gives CASRGTGLSGNTIYF.

The rearrangement uses TRBV7-2 and TRBJ2-3; TRBD2 matches 7 bases. Germline V lookup: CDR1 SGHTA, CDR2 FQGNSA. J gave up 4 bases and V 3 bases, and 4 bases lay outside the gene matches. The CDR3 is made up of 14 amino acids. The CDR3 DNA reads TGTGCCAGCAGCTTCTGGGGGGGGGCAGATACGCAGTATTTT. It codes for CASSFWGGADTQYF.